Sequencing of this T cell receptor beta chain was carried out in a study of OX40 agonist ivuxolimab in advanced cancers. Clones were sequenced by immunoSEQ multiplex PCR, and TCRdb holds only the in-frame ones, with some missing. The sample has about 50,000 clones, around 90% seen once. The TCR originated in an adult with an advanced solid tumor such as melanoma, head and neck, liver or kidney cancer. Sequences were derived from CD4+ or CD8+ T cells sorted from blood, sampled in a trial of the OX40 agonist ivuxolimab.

The chain's CDR3 is CASSLVSSGGPNYGYTF. The CDR3 region has the DNA TGTGCCAGCAGCTTAGTGTCGTCAGGGGGCCCGAACTATGGCTACACCTTC. This chain joins TRBV7-2 and TRBJ1-2; 8 bases fit TRBD1. Germline CDR1 and CDR2: SGHTA and FQGNSA. The junction had 9 bases not matched to a gene; V was cut back by 1 base and J by 2 bases. This CDR3 has 17 residues.